Following are 26 T cell receptor beta chains from one sample sequenced in a study of T-cell memory formation after mild COVID-19. In TCRdb, the 5' RACE reads were re-called with MiXCR into one record per CDR3 protein. The sample shows approximately 300,000 distinct CDR3 sequences, more than 15% of them seen only once. The sequenced sample was PBMCs or a T cell subset sorted from them (not recorded which). The receptors derive from a man aged 18 to 29 who had mild COVID-19 (a few samples of this study predate the infection). Cell type and time point are not known.

There are a few counts of this clonotype. J is TRBJ2-7 and V is TRBV28; TRBD1 is a possible D gene (6 bases). Trimming shortened V by 6 bases and J by 9 bases, and 21 bases separated the two germline ends. The CDR3 totals 14 residues. Germline assignment: CDR1 MDHEN and CDR2 SYDVKM. In DNA form, the CDR3 reads TGTGCCAGCAGCCGGGACACGGTTATTGGAGTGCAGTACGTC. It is translated as CASSRDTVIGVQYV.

The chain employs TRBV15 and TRBJ2-7; TRBD1 aligns across 7 bases. V was pared by 4 bases and J by 5 bases, with 8 bases of the junction left unmatched. CDR1 is LNHNV and CDR2 is YYDKDF in the germline V gene (reference sequence). The CDR3 is made up of 14 amino acids. CDR3 sequence: CATSKGQAADEQYV. Written as DNA, the CDR3 is TGTGCCACCAGCAAAGGACAGGCGGCTGACGAGCAGTACGTC.

The rearrangement joins TRBV6-1 to TRBJ1-2, with 8 bases that match TRBD1. Germline V gene sequence: CDR1 MNHNS, CDR2 SASEGT. V shed 2 bases and J 6 bases; nucleotides not matched to a gene: 5. The length of the CDR3 is 14 residues. This CDR3 is CASSETDRVNGYTF. CDR3 nucleotide sequence: TGTGCCAGCAGTGAAACGGACAGGGTAAATGGCTACACCTTC.

Only a few counts were recorded for this clonotype. The chain recombines TRBV6-2 or TRBV6-3 with TRBJ2-2; D may be TRBD1 or TRBD2 (5 bases each). The CDR3 length is 12 residues. Trimming cost V 8 bases and J 7 bases, with 11 bases left between them. Looked up from germline, CDR1 is MNHEY and CDR2 is SVGEGT. The CDR3 protein is CASSKRGGELFF. As DNA, the CDR3 is TGTGCCAGCTCCAAGAGGGGCGGGGAGCTGTTTTTT.

The CDR3 protein is CASSSTGTASYEQYF. In nucleotides, the CDR3 is TGTGCCAGCAGCTCAACCGGGACGGCCTCCTACGAGCAGTACTTC. The J gene is TRBJ2-7, the V gene TRBV7-9; D possibly matches TRBD1 or TRBD2 (5 bases each). The germline CDR1 and CDR2 sequences are SEHNR and FQNEAQ (reference sequence). The length of the CDR3 is 15 residues. V lost 4 bases, J lost 0 bases, and 13 bases lay in between.

This clonotype was seen only a few times. V is TRBV6-1 and J is TRBJ1-6, with 7 bases identical to TRBD1. The CDR3 contains 13 residues. J gave up 5 bases and V 11 bases, and 6 bases lay outside the gene matches. In germline, CDR1 is MNHNS, CDR2 SASEGT. CDR3 sequence reads: CAGGQPDNSPLHF. In DNA form, the CDR3 reads TGTGCCGGGGGACAGCCTGATAATTCACCCCTCCACTTT.

The chain joins TRBV4-2 to TRBJ2-5; D might be TRBD1 or TRBD2, each matching 6 bases. Trimming shortened V by 5 bases and J by 2 bases, and 12 bases separated the two germline ends. The CDR3 is made up of 14 amino acids. Germline CDR1 LGHNA, CDR2 YNFKEQ. The CDR3 region has the DNA TGTGCCAGCAGCACAAGGGGGGAACAAGAGACCCAGTACTTC. Residues: CASSTRGEQETQYF.

This clonotype was detected a few times. The DNA of the CDR3 is TGCAGCGTTGACGGGGCCGGGGTACTAGATACGCAGTATTTT. This codes for CSVDGAGVLDTQYF. The chain links TRBV29-1 to TRBJ2-3, with D possibly being TRBD1 or TRBD2 (5 bases each). CDR3 size: 14 residues. V was shortened by 3 bases and J by 5 bases, with 15 bases between the two germline ends. Germline V lookup: CDR1 SQVTM, CDR2 ANQGSEA.

This clonotype was recorded a few times. This chain's CDR3 is CASKFTPGELFF. The CDR3 DNA reads TGCGCCAGCAAATTTACCCCCGGGGAGCTGTTTTTT. The chain has TRBV5-1 and TRBJ2-2; no definite D call. Per the germline V gene, CDR1 is SGHRS and CDR2 is YFSETQ. Deletions cut 6 bases from V and 6 bases from J, with 9 bases between. The CDR3 extends over 12 amino acids. The full variable domain, rest sourced from reference TRBV5-1 and TRBJ2-2, is KAGVTQTPRYLIKTRGQQVTLSCSPISGHRSVSWYQQTPGQGLQFLFEYFSETQRNKGNFPGRFSGRQFSNSRSEMNVSTLELGDSALYLCASKFTPGELFFGEGSRLTVL.

In its sample, this clonotype was seen many times. The chain joins TRBV5-1 to TRBJ1-2; D not certain. The CDR3 is 13 residues long. The V gene lost 0 bases and the J gene lost 4 bases, with 7 bases spanning the gap. The germline gives CDR1 SGHRS, CDR2 YFSETQ. CDR3 region: CASSLEDFYGYTF. CDR3 sequence (DNA): TGCGCCAGCAGCTTGGAGGACTTCTATGGCTACACCTTC.

This clonotype was detected a few times. The rearrangement links TRBV4-1 to TRBJ1-2; D possibly corresponds to TRBD1 (6 bases). V lost 3 bases, J lost 6 bases, and 23 bases lay in between. The germline CDR1 and CDR2 sequences are MGHRA and YSYEKL. The CDR3 is made up of 17 amino acids. The CDR3 loop reads CASSHAYRETIGNGYTF. DNA for the CDR3: TGCGCCAGCAGCCATGCTTACAGGGAAACCATAGGTAATGGCTACACCTTC.

There are a few counts of this clonotype. The rearrangement uses TRBV5-1 and TRBJ1-1, with D tentatively TRBD1 (6 bases). Germline CDR1 SGHRS, CDR2 YFSETQ. This CDR3 is built from 13 residues. Trimming stripped 2 bases from V and 4 bases from J, with 9 bases between. CDR3 coding DNA: TGCGCCAGCAGCTTTGGGGGGCGCACTGAAGCTTTCTTT. Protein sequence: CASSFGGRTEAFF.

V gene TRBV20-1 combines with J gene TRBJ1-1; possibly TRBD1 for D (5 bases). The CDR3 contains 13 residues. Germline CDR1 is DFQATT and CDR2 is SNEGSKA (reference sequence). With 6 bases removed from V and 4 bases from J, the gap between germline ends came to 15 bases. The CDR3: CSAFRVSTTEAFF. CDR3 DNA sequence: TGCAGTGCCTTCAGGGTATCAACCACTGAAGCTTTCTTT.

V is TRBV3-1 and J is TRBJ2-3; TRBD1 or TRBD2 may be the D gene (5 bases each). This CDR3 comprises 16 residues. Germline loops: CDR1 LGHDT, CDR2 YNNKEL (reference sequence). The V gene lost 0 bases and the J gene lost 6 bases, with 16 bases spanning the gap. The CDR3 DNA reads as TGTGCCAGCAGCCAAGATTCCGGGGACCTCAGGGATACGCAGTATTTT. Translation gives CASSQDSGDLRDTQYF.

The rearrangement joins TRBV5-1 to TRBJ2-3, with D possibly being TRBD1 or TRBD2 (5 bases each). The CDR3 is made up of 15 amino acids. Germline V gives CDR1 SGHRS, CDR2 YFSETQ. Trimming shortened V by 4 bases and J by 2 bases, and 14 bases separated the two germline ends. The CDR3 DNA follows: TGCGCCAGCAGCAAGAGGGACCGCGCCACAGATACGCAGTATTTT. Its translation: CASSKRDRATDTQYF.

There are a few counts of this clonotype. The rearrangement links TRBV7-2 to TRBJ1-2, with D perhaps matching TRBD1 (6 bases). V was cut by 0 bases and J by 5 bases, with 16 bases left in between. The length of the CDR3 is 16 residues. Germline V gene sequence: CDR1 SGHTA, CDR2 FQGNSA. The CDR3 bases are TGTGCCAGCAGCTTAGCCGAAGGACAGAGCTGGTATGGCTACACCTTC. As protein: CASSLAEGQSWYGYTF.

This clonotype was detected many times. The chain carries TRBV4-2 and TRBJ2-7; 10 nucleotides align to TRBD2. V was pared by 4 bases and J by 2 bases, with 8 bases of the junction left unmatched. Germline CDR1 is LGHNA and CDR2 is YNFKEQ. This CDR3 comprises 16 residues. The CDR3 sequence is CASSRIASGGTYEQYF. The CDR3 DNA is TGTGCCAGCAGCCGAATAGCTAGCGGGGGCACCTACGAGCAGTACTTC.

The V call is TRBV5-6, the J call TRBJ1-2; 8 bases are a match to TRBD1. Germline CDR1 SGHDT, CDR2 YYEEEE. The CDR3 contains 15 residues. Trimming removed 0 bases from V and 4 bases from J; junction bases left unmatched: 5. The CDR3 loop reads CASSLGRQGTYGYTF. The CDR3 region has the DNA TGTGCCAGCAGCTTGGGGCGACAGGGGACCTATGGCTACACCTTC.

The rearrangement links TRBV6-2 or TRBV6-3 to TRBJ2-7; the match to TRBD2 covers 11 bases. Germline V gives CDR1 MNHEY, CDR2 SVGEGT. Unmatched junction bases numbered 10, after V lost 6 bases and J lost 6 bases. The CDR3 is 15 amino acids. The CDR3 is CASRATTSGKREQYF. The CDR3 bases are TGTGCCAGCAGGGCGACGACTAGCGGGAAACGCGAGCAGTACTTC.

Here the CDR3 reads CSPDCGAISAEQFF. The CDR3 bases are TGCAGCCCGGACTGCGGGGCAATTAGTGCTGAGCAGTTCTTC. J is TRBJ2-1 and V is TRBV29-1; maybe TRBD2 (6 bases). This CDR3 has 14 residues. V was pared by 8 bases and J by 9 bases, with 23 bases between. Germline V gene sequence: CDR1 SQVTM, CDR2 ANQGSEA.

This clonotype has only a few counts. This sequence joins TRBV29-1 and TRBJ1-2; 10 nucleotides match TRBD1. Trimming removed 4 bases from V and 8 bases from J; junction bases left unmatched: 4. Germline V gives CDR1 SQVTM, CDR2 ANQGSEA. The CDR3 totals 12 residues. Written as DNA, the CDR3 is TGCAGCGTTGGAGACAGGGGGCTAGGCTACACCTTC. Translation gives CSVGDRGLGYTF.

This clonotype showed up just a few times. The rearrangement links TRBV7-3 to TRBJ2-1; D may correspond to TRBD1 or TRBD2 (5 bases each). Trimming pared 4 bases from V and 6 bases from J, leaving 10 bases between. This CDR3 contains 13 residues. The germline gives CDR1 SGHTA, CDR2 FQGTGA. This CDR3 is CASSSSGANEQFF. As DNA, the CDR3 is TGTGCCAGCAGCTCCTCCGGGGCCAATGAGCAGTTCTTC.

The chain carries TRBV9 and TRBJ2-7; 7 bases line up with TRBD1. With V trimmed by 3 bases and J by 6 bases, 12 bases remained unmatched. CDR3 size: 15 residues. Germline lookup yields CDR1 SGDLS and CDR2 YYNGEE. This chain's CDR3 is CASSADQGQPVEQYF. CDR3 nucleotide sequence: TGTGCCAGCAGCGCGGACCAGGGACAGCCCGTCGAGCAGTACTTC.

The chain uses TRBV28 and TRBJ2-3, with 8 bases matching TRBD2. The CDR3 is 14 residues long. Trimming cost V 7 bases and J 4 bases; bases outside gene matches: 7. Germline V gives CDR1 MDHEN, CDR2 SYDVKM. Written as DNA, the CDR3 is TGTGCCAGCACTCCTAAAGCGGGGGCAGATACGCAGTATTTT. The encoded protein is CASTPKAGADTQYF.

This clonotype was counted only a few times. V gene TRBV19 combines with J gene TRBJ1-2, with D tentatively TRBD1 (5 bases). The V and J ends lost 3 bases and 6 bases respectively, with 14 bases between them. There are 14 residues in the CDR3. Germline assignment: CDR1 LNHDA and CDR2 SQIVND (reference sequence). CDR3 sequence (DNA): TGTGCCAGTAGTATGGGACGGTTACAGGATGGCTACACCTTC. Encoded protein: CASSMGRLQDGYTF.

V usage is TRBV7-9 and J usage is TRBJ1-2; D unclear. The CDR3 contains 12 residues. From germline, CDR1 is SEHNR and CDR2 FQNEAQ (reference sequence). Trimming cost V 7 bases and J 8 bases, with 14 bases left between them. In nucleotides, the CDR3 is TGTGCCAGCACCCAGAGAGGTGGAGGCTACACCTTC. Translated, it gives CASTQRGGGYTF.